One sample yielded the 27 T cell receptor beta chains listed below, sequenced in a study of blood T cell repertoires in COVID-19. The method was immunoSEQ multiplex PCR; TCRdb's version includes in-frame clones alone and lacks a portion of them. The sample records about 180,000 clones, over 80% being singletons. Sequencing was performed on peripheral blood. The receptors here all came from a woman aged 55-70 years with acute or convalescent COVID-19.

This rearrangement joins TRBV11-2 to TRBJ2-5; 7 bases align to TRBD2. The CDR3 loop spans 14 amino acids. In germline, CDR1 is SGHAT, CDR2 FQNNGV. The V segment lost 1 base and the J segment 5 bases; nucleotides outside the gene matches: 4. In DNA, the CDR3 is TGTGCCAGCAGCTTAGGGATGGGGGGGGAGACCCAGTACTTC. Protein sequence: CASSLGMGGETQYF.

The gene calls are TRBV7-2 and TRBJ2-5; the match to TRBD1 covers 9 bases. After removal of 5 bases from V and 4 bases from J, the junction contained 2 bases not matched to a gene. Germline V gene data show CDR1 as SGHTA and CDR2 as FQGNSA. This CDR3 contains 13 residues. The CDR3: CASSRQGGETQYF. The CDR3 DNA sequence: TGTGCCAGCAGCCGACAGGGGGGAGAGACCCAGTACTTC.

The chain has TRBV19 and TRBJ2-2, with D tentatively TRBD1 (5 bases). Trimming took off 1 base at V and 4 bases at J, with 16 bases between the two ends. Germline CDR1 and CDR2: LNHDA and SQIVND (reference sequence). The CDR3 is made up of 17 amino acids. The CDR3 nucleotides are TGTGCCAGTAGTATAGGCCCTGGGCAGGGTCCCACCGGGGAGCTGTTTTTT. As protein: CASSIGPGQGPTGELFF.

The chain has TRBV2 and TRBJ2-1, with 8 bases fitting TRBD1. This CDR3 is built from 15 residues. CDR1 and CDR2 from the germline V gene are SNHLY and FYNNEI. V lost 6 bases to trimming and J lost 0 bases; unmatched junction nucleotides: 4. DNA of the CDR3: TGTGCCAGCAGGAGGGACAGGAGCTCCTACAATGAGCAGTTCTTC. Protein: CASRRDRSSYNEQFF.

The rearrangement uses TRBV2 and TRBJ2-2; D call uncertain. Germline assignment: CDR1 SNHLY and CDR2 FYNNEI. The CDR3 sequence is 12 residues long. The V end lost 6 bases, the J end lost 3 bases, and 5 bases lay between the germline ends. The CDR3 sequence is CASSLYTGELFF. The CDR3 nucleotides are TGTGCCAGCAGCTTATACACCGGGGAGCTGTTTTTT.

This rearrangement joins TRBV14 to TRBJ2-7, with TRBD1 matching over 8 bases. This CDR3 has 15 residues. Trimming cost V 3 bases and J 4 bases; bases outside gene matches: 8. Germline V gives CDR1 SGHDN, CDR2 FVKESK. In nucleotides, the CDR3 is TGTGCCAGCAGCCAGAGCGGCAGGGGGCCTTACGAGCAGTACTTC. It yields the protein CASSQSGRGPYEQYF. The entire variable domain, with the rest obtained from reference TRBV14 and TRBJ2-7, is as follows: EAGVTQFPSHSVIEKGQTVTLRCDPISGHDNLYWYRRVMGKEIKFLLHFVKESKQDESGMPNNRFLAERTGGTYSTLKVQPAELEDSGVYFCASSQSGRGPYEQYFGPGTRLTVT.

J is TRBJ2-2 and V is TRBV5-1, with a weak D call TRBD2 (5 bases). Germline V gene sequence: CDR1 SGHRS, CDR2 YFSETQ. Between the trimmed V and J ends, which lost 4 bases and 5 bases, there was a span of 15 bases. This CDR3 is 15 amino acids long. This chain's CDR3 is CASSSAPPGTGELFF. As DNA, the CDR3 is TGCGCCAGCAGCAGCGCCCCGCCGGGAACCGGGGAGCTGTTTTTT.

This rearrangement joins TRBV5-6 to TRBJ1-2, with unresolved D. The CDR3 length is 15 residues. CDR1 and CDR2 (germline): SGHDT, YYEEEE. Trimming pared 0 bases from V and 4 bases from J, leaving 13 bases between. Here the CDR3 reads CASSLAGEWGYGYTF. Written as DNA, the CDR3 is TGTGCCAGCAGCTTGGCCGGGGAGTGGGGCTATGGCTACACCTTC.

V usage is TRBV25-1 and J usage is TRBJ2-1; D perhaps matches TRBD1 (6 bases). Germline CDR1 and CDR2: MGHDK and SYGVNS. The CDR3 is 15 amino acids. V dropped 2 bases and J dropped 9 bases, with 17 bases sitting between them. The CDR3 region is CASSEKDSPVFEQFF. DNA of the CDR3: TGTGCCAGCAGTGAAAAGGACAGTCCGGTTTTTGAGCAGTTCTTC.

The chain joins TRBV3-1 (or the pseudogene TRBV3-2) to TRBJ2-1, with 9 bases that match TRBD2. Germline V gene lookup returns CDR1 LGHDT and CDR2 YNNKEL (reference sequence). The CDR3 has 17 residues. V shed 1 base, J shed 4 bases, and the junction held 8 bases outside the gene matches. The CDR3 nucleotides read TGTGCCAGCAGCCAAGGATTGGTAGCGGGGGCTTACAATGAGCAGTTCTTC. Its translation: CASSQGLVAGAYNEQFF.

This clone appeared a single time. The chain is built from TRBV7-2 and TRBJ2-7, with TRBD1 as a possible D gene (6 bases). V lost 2 bases and J 2 bases, leaving 10 bases between the germline ends. CDR3 length: 14 amino acids. Per the germline V gene, CDR1 is SGHTA and CDR2 is FQGNSA. CDR3 nucleotide sequence: TGTGCCAGCAGCTTATCACAGGGCGCCTACGAGCAGTACTTC. Translated: CASSLSQGAYEQYF.

V is TRBV5-8 and J is TRBJ2-2; 16 positions agree with TRBD2. The CDR3 loop spans 18 amino acids. V lost 4 bases, J lost 6 bases, and 9 bases stayed unmatched. Germline V lookup: CDR1 SGHTS, CDR2 YDEGEE. The CDR3 nucleotides read TGTGCCAGCAGCGCTGGGACTAGCGGGGGGGCTTTCTCCGGGGAGCTGTTTTTT. This translates into CASSAGTSGGAFSGELFF.

This sequence joins TRBV4-2 and TRBJ1-2; D might be TRBD1 (6 bases). Germline-derived CDR1 and CDR2 are LGHNA and YNFKEQ. V was cut by 0 bases and J by 3 bases, with 11 bases left in between. The CDR3 sequence is 15 residues long. The CDR3 reads CASSQDGRGHYGYTF. CDR3 sequence (DNA): TGTGCCAGCAGCCAAGATGGCAGGGGCCACTATGGCTACACCTTC.

The rearrangement links TRBV28 to TRBJ1-4; D is ambiguous. Germline loops: CDR1 MDHEN, CDR2 SYDVKM. V lost 7 bases and J 6 bases, leaving 9 bases between the germline ends. The CDR3 runs 12 residues. CDR3 region: CASKAGDEKLFF. CDR3 nucleotides: TGTGCCAGCAAGGCAGGCGATGAAAAACTGTTTTTT.

The sample holds many counts of this clone. The chain recombines TRBV11-3 with TRBJ1-1; possible D gene TRBD1, 5 bases. Germline V gene sequence: CDR1 SGHNT, CDR2 YENEEA. The CDR3 sequence is 13 residues long. Trimming took off 6 bases at V and 4 bases at J, with 12 bases between the two ends. The DNA of the CDR3 is TGTGCCAGCAGTTTCCAGGGAACCACTGAAGCTTTCTTT. Translation: CASSFQGTTEAFF.

J is TRBJ2-3 and V is TRBV9; 7 bases fit TRBD1. The junction had 13 bases not matched to a gene; V was cut back by 4 bases and J by 2 bases. This CDR3 has 17 amino acids. Germline loops: CDR1 SGDLS, CDR2 YYNGEE. The CDR3, as DNA: TGTGCCAGCAGCTCTCCACCGGGACAGACTTTCACAGATACGCAGTATTTT. Its protein product is CASSSPPGQTFTDTQYF.

This clone has a handful of counts. The chain links TRBV13 to TRBJ2-7, with 15 bases aligning to TRBD2. Germline V gene lookup returns CDR1 PRHDT and CDR2 FYEKMQ (reference sequence). There are 16 residues in the CDR3. V lost 6 bases and J lost 7; bases outside the gene matches: 10. CDR3 amino acids: CASRFSGLAGGLEQYF. CDR3 DNA sequence: TGTGCCAGCAGATTCTCCGGACTAGCGGGGGGGCTTGAGCAGTACTTC. Complete variable domain (other parts from reference TRBV13 and TRBJ2-7): AAGVIQSPRHLIKEKRETATLKCYPIPRHDTVYWYQQGPGQDPQFLISFYEKMQSDKGSIPDRFSAQQFSDYHSELNMSSLELGDSALYFCASRFSGLAGGLEQYFGPGTRLTVT.

This CDR3 reads CASSPGAGGPPYEQYF. The CDR3 DNA is TGTGCCAGCAGCCCTGGGGCGGGGGGGCCCCCCTACGAGCAGTACTTC. The chain joins TRBV7-3 to TRBJ2-7; 9 bases match TRBD2. Trimming removed 5 bases from V and 2 bases from J; junction bases left unmatched: 10. Germline loops: CDR1 SGHTA, CDR2 FQGTGA. This CDR3 spans 16 amino acids.

The V call is TRBV5-1, the J call TRBJ1-3, with 7 bases that match TRBD1. Germline CDR1 reads SGHRS; CDR2 reads YFSETQ. After removal of 4 bases from V and 4 bases from J, the junction contained 2 bases not matched to a gene. CDR3 length: 13 amino acids. The DNA of the CDR3 is TGCGCCAGCAGCCTGGACAGGGGAAACACCATATATTTT. As protein: CASSLDRGNTIYF.

The chain is built from TRBV7-9 and TRBJ2-1; 8 bases agree with TRBD2. Germline values: CDR1 SEHNR, CDR2 FQNEAQ (reference sequence). V trimming: 5 bases; J trimming: 2 bases; junction bases outside the gene matches: 8. CDR3 length: 16 residues. The CDR3 nucleotides read TGTGCCAGCAGCCGATCCCCCGGGGGGGCCTACAATGAGCAGTTCTTC. This encodes CASSRSPGGAYNEQFF.

The genes are TRBV28 and TRBJ2-5, with 14 bases that match TRBD2. The germline gives CDR1 MDHEN, CDR2 SYDVKM. The CDR3 sequence is 15 residues long. V dropped 5 bases and J dropped 6; count of bases not matched to a gene: 5. The CDR3 DNA sequence: TGTGCCAGCAGTGTGACTAGCGGGGGGGAAAAGACCCAGTACTTC. This translates into CASSVTSGGEKTQYF.

This clone was seen a single time. The V and J genes are TRBV11-3 and TRBJ2-2; TRBD2 is a possible D gene (6 bases). The CDR3 sequence is 15 residues long. Germline V CDR1 and CDR2: SGHNT, YENEEA. Trimming removed 7 bases from V and 7 bases from J, with 19 bases in between. CDR3 sequence reads: CASNPSEGEDGELFF. The CDR3 bases are TGTGCCAGCAACCCCTCGGAGGGCGAGGACGGGGAGCTGTTTTTT.

The CDR3 DNA follows: TGTGCCAGCAGCTTGGTGGCCTCGGGACAGGGCTACGAGCAGTACTTC. Its protein is CASSLVASGQGYEQYF. The chain links TRBV5-4 to TRBJ2-7, with 9 positions matching TRBD1. This CDR3 has 16 amino acids. V trimming: 0 bases; J trimming: 3 bases; junction bases outside the gene matches: 7. Germline CDR1 SGHNT, CDR2 YYREEE (reference sequence).

The chain uses TRBV15 and TRBJ1-6, with TRBD1 matching over 9 bases. There are 17 residues in the CDR3. Germline loops: CDR1 LNHNV, CDR2 YYDKDF (reference sequence). V shed 3 bases and J 3 bases; nucleotides not matched to a gene: 6. CDR3 sequence reads: CATSSRTGVGYNSPLHF. The CDR3 nucleotides read TGTGCCACCAGCAGTAGGACAGGGGTTGGCTATAATTCACCCCTCCACTTT.

The V and J genes are TRBV6-2 or TRBV6-3 and TRBJ2-3, with a possible D match to TRBD2 (5 bases). CDR3 length equals 15 residues. CDR1 is MNHEY, CDR2 SVGEGT, per germline. With 5 bases removed from V and 5 bases from J, the gap between germline ends came to 17 bases. The CDR3 sequence: CASSAMLDGGDTQYF. CDR3 nucleotide sequence: TGTGCCAGCAGTGCCATGTTAGACGGAGGAGATACGCAGTATTTT.

This clone was seen just once. The chain employs TRBV4-3 and TRBJ2-7; D remains unclear. V lost 5 bases and J 4 bases, leaving 9 bases between the germline ends. This CDR3 comprises 12 residues. Germline loops: CDR1 LGHNA, CDR2 YSLEER. The CDR3 spells CASSILGYEQYF. CDR3 in DNA: TGCGCCAGCAGCATCCTAGGTTACGAGCAGTACTTC.

The J gene is TRBJ2-1, the V gene TRBV6-5; D perhaps matches TRBD1 (6 bases). The CDR3 extends over 14 amino acids. The germline CDR1 and CDR2 sequences are MNHEY and SVGAGI. Between the trimmed V and J ends, which lost 2 bases and 1 base, there was a span of 6 bases. The CDR3 sequence: CASSYRGSYNEQFF. The CDR3 DNA sequence: TGTGCCAGCAGTTACAGGGGGTCCTACAATGAGCAGTTCTTC.